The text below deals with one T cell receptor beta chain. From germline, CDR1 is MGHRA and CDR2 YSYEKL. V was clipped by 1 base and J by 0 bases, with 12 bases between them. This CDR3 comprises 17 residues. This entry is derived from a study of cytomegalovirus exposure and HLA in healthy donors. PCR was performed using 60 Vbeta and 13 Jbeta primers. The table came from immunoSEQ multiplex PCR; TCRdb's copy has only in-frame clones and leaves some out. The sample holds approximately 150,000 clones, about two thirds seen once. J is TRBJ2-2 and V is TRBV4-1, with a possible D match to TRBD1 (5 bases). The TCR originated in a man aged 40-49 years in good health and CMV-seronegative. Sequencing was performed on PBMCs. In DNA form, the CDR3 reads TGCGCCAGCAGCCAAGGGCCCCTAGGGGCGAACACCGGGGAGCTGTTTTTT. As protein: CASSQGPLGANTGELFF.